A single sample is the source of the 19 T cell receptor beta chains below, sequenced in a study of control samples from healthy donors and cancer patients. Sequencing was performed with immunoSEQ multiplex PCR; in TCRdb, only in-frame clones are kept and a portion is missing. The sample has more than 20,000 clones; about 80% are singletons. Sequencing used PBMCs. The receptors stem from a man in his 60s with head and neck cancer.

The J gene is TRBJ2-7, the V gene TRBV28; 9 bases map to TRBD1. The CDR3 contains 14 residues. Germline V gene data show CDR1 as MDHEN and CDR2 as SYDVKM. Trimming removed 3 bases from V and 2 bases from J; junction bases left unmatched: 2. The CDR3 region has the DNA TGTGCCAGCAGTTTCCGGGACAGGGCCTACGAGCAGTACTTC. Translation gives CASSFRDRAYEQYF.

This chain uses TRBV28 with TRBJ2-1; TRBD2 aligns across 9 bases. The germline CDR1 and CDR2 sequences are MDHEN and SYDVKM. Germline trimming cut 5 bases from V and 7 bases from J; bases unmatched to any gene: 6. The CDR3 extends over 14 amino acids. CDR3 nucleotides: TGTGCCAGCAGTATAGCGGGAGTTGGGAATGAGCAGTTCTTC. Its translation: CASSIAGVGNEQFF.

This clone was found a few times. V usage is TRBV27 and J usage is TRBJ2-3; no clear D. Germline V lookup: CDR1 MNHEY, CDR2 SMNVEV (reference sequence). The CDR3 contains 12 residues. V was trimmed by 5 bases and J by 0 bases, leaving 3 bases between them. CDR3 nucleotides: TGTGCCAGCAGTCCTAGCACAGATACGCAGTATTTT. Translated, it gives CASSPSTDTQYF.

The CDR3 sequence: CSASLSGTGGTGELFF. The CDR3 DNA follows: TGCAGTGCTAGTCTATCCGGAACAGGGGGTACCGGGGAGCTGTTTTTT. The chain uses TRBV20-1 and TRBJ2-2; the match to TRBD1 covers 8 bases. Trimming at V came to 3 bases and at J to 5 bases, leaving 11 bases not matched to a gene. Germline V CDR1 and CDR2: DFQATT, SNEGSKA (reference sequence). The CDR3 has 16 amino acids.

This clone is medium-sized by share. The rearrangement joins TRBV28 to TRBJ2-3; weak D call: TRBD2 (5 bases). This CDR3 has 16 residues. CDR1 and CDR2 from the germline V gene are MDHEN and SYDVKM. With 6 bases removed from V and 0 bases from J, the gap between germline ends came to 16 bases. The CDR3 DNA sequence: TGTGCCAGCAGCCCTCTAGGGAGAACTAGCACAGATACGCAGTATTTT. This encodes CASSPLGRTSTDTQYF.

The gene calls are TRBV11-2 and TRBJ2-7, with 13 bases identical to TRBD2. CDR1 and CDR2 (germline): SGHAT, FQNNGV. V shed 1 base, J shed 2 bases, and the junction held 5 bases outside the gene matches. This CDR3 spans 17 amino acids. This chain's CDR3 is CASSLGGLAGIPYEQYF. The CDR3 coding sequence is TGTGCCAGCAGCTTAGGGGGACTAGCGGGGATTCCCTACGAGCAGTACTTC. The full variable domain, its missing parts supplied by reference TRBV11-2 and TRBJ2-7, is EAGVAQSPRYKIIEKRQSVAFWCNPISGHATLYWYQQILGQGPKLLIQFQNNGVVDDSQLPKDRFSAERLKGVDSTLKIQPAKLEDSAVYLCASSLGGLAGIPYEQYFGPGTRLTVT.

The chain employs TRBV7-9 and TRBJ1-1; possibly TRBD1 for D (6 bases). This CDR3 is 15 amino acids long. Germline values: CDR1 SEHNR, CDR2 FQNEAQ (reference sequence). V was shortened by 3 bases and J by 4 bases, with 15 bases between the two germline ends. The CDR3 protein is CASSLLGAGATEAFF. In DNA form, the CDR3 reads TGTGCCAGCAGCTTGTTGGGGGCGGGAGCCACTGAAGCTTTCTTT.

This sequence joins TRBV11-2 and TRBJ2-7; D gene unclear. CDR3 length: 11 residues. The V and J ends lost 4 bases and 6 bases respectively, with 7 bases between them. The germline V gene encodes CDR1 SGHAT and CDR2 FQNNGV. The CDR3 here is CASSYKLEQYF. Here the CDR3 DNA reads TGTGCCAGCAGCTATAAGCTCGAGCAGTACTTC.

The rearrangement joins TRBV6-5 to TRBJ1-2; 9 bases map to TRBD1. The CDR3 is 16 amino acids. Trimming at V came to 0 bases and at J to 7 bases, leaving 9 bases not matched to a gene. CDR1 and CDR2 from the germline V gene are MNHEY and SVGAGI. CDR3 DNA: TGTGCCAGCAGTTACTCGAGGTCGGCGGACAGGGGTGGCTACACCTTC. Its protein is CASSYSRSADRGGYTF.

The chain has TRBV19 and TRBJ2-5; perhaps TRBD1 as D (6 bases). Germline V gene sequence: CDR1 LNHDA, CDR2 SQIVND (reference sequence). Trimming left V 3 bases short and J 5 bases short, with 10 bases between. This CDR3 has 13 amino acids. CDR3 loop: CASSMGAGETQYF. As DNA, the CDR3 is TGTGCCAGTAGTATGGGGGCAGGTGAGACCCAGTACTTC.

The chain links TRBV3-1 (or the pseudogene TRBV3-2) to TRBJ1-1; a possible D gene is TRBD1 (6 bases). Trimming stripped 5 bases from V and 0 bases from J, with 10 bases between. Germline V gene lookup returns CDR1 LGHDT and CDR2 YNNKEL (reference sequence). There are 14 residues in the CDR3. The CDR3 DNA follows: TGTGCCAGCAGCACAGGGACCCTGAACACTGAAGCTTTCTTT. It encodes CASSTGTLNTEAFF.

The genes are TRBV20-1 and TRBJ2-2, with D unresolved. V lost 6 bases to trimming and J lost 4 bases, with 6 bases between them. The V gene's germline CDR1 is DFQATT and CDR2 SNEGSKA (reference sequence). This CDR3 region has 11 residues. CDR3 DNA: TGCAGTGCGGAAGTCACCGGGGAGCTGTTTTTT. Translating gives CSAEVTGELFF.

The rearrangement joins TRBV28 to TRBJ2-2, with no clear D. The germline V gene encodes CDR1 MDHEN and CDR2 SYDVKM. V shed 5 bases and J shed 7 bases, with 8 bases lying between them. The CDR3 totals 12 residues. The CDR3 DNA sequence: TGTGCCAGCAGTCTGAAGGTCGGGGAGCTGTTTTTT. Its protein product is CASSLKVGELFF.

This clone was counted a few times. The J gene is TRBJ1-3, the V gene TRBV2; D remains ambiguous. The CDR3 has 13 residues. Trimming removed 4 bases from V and 0 bases from J, with 4 bases in between. The germline V gene has CDR1 SNHLY and CDR2 FYNNEI. The CDR3: CASSGPSGNTIYF. CDR3 bases: TGTGCCAGCAGTGGACCCTCTGGAAACACCATATATTTT.

This clone showed up just a few times. The chain links TRBV30 to TRBJ1-1; D ambiguous. This CDR3 is 12 amino acids long. The ends were cut back, 4 bases at V and 0 bases at J, with 6 bases in the middle. Germline V gives CDR1 GTSNPN, CDR2 SVGIG (reference sequence). This CDR3 is CAWKQMNTEAFF. The CDR3 region has the DNA TGTGCCTGGAAACAGATGAACACTGAAGCTTTCTTT.

The chain employs TRBV9 and TRBJ2-1; the match to TRBD1 covers 8 bases. CDR3 size: 16 residues. V was pared by 0 bases and J by 7 bases, with 9 bases of the junction left unmatched. Germline values: CDR1 SGDLS, CDR2 YYNGEE. The CDR3 sequence is CASSVDGTGGRNEQFF. The CDR3 region has the DNA TGTGCCAGCAGCGTAGATGGTACAGGGGGAAGAAATGAGCAGTTCTTC.

The genes are TRBV5-6 and TRBJ1-2, with TRBD1 identical over 8 bases. V lost 4 bases, J lost 3 bases, and 8 bases stayed unmatched. Germline loops: CDR1 SGHDT, CDR2 YYEEEE. This CDR3 has 15 residues. The DNA for the CDR3 is TGTGCCAGCAGCCTCGGACAGGGCGGATACTATGGCTACACCTTC. It yields the protein CASSLGQGGYYGYTF.

The CDR3 loop is CASSTGTQGADTQYF. Here the CDR3 DNA reads TGTGCCAGCAGCACCGGGACTCAAGGAGCAGATACGCAGTATTTT. V usage is TRBV11-3 and J usage is TRBJ2-3, with D perhaps matching TRBD2 (6 bases). The CDR3 runs to 15 residues. The V end lost 5 bases, the J end lost 4 bases, and 16 bases lay between the germline ends. The germline V gene encodes CDR1 SGHNT and CDR2 YENEEA.

The chain carries TRBV6-5 and TRBJ1-2, with no clear D. CDR3 length: 14 residues. Trimming pared 7 bases from V and 0 bases from J, leaving 12 bases between. Looked up from germline, CDR1 is MNHEY and CDR2 is SVGAGI. In DNA, the CDR3 is TGTGCCAGCACCTCCGGGCGGGCTAACTATGGCTACACCTTC. Its protein is CASTSGRANYGYTF.